The 9 T cell receptor beta chains below all came from one sample that was sequenced in a study of radiotherapy plus CTLA-4 blockade in lung cancer. TCRdb's copy holds only in-frame clones and misses some; the assay was immunoSEQ multiplex PCR. Of more than 55,000 clones listed, approximately 82% are singletons. The sample here was peripheral blood, taken from a patient treated with radiotherapy plus ipilimumab. The source is a human donor with non-small cell lung cancer whose response to radiotherapy plus ipilimumab could not be evaluated.

The genes are TRBV6-6 and TRBJ2-7; 7 positions agree with TRBD1. V lost 2 bases to trimming and J lost 2 bases; unmatched junction nucleotides: 6. Germline loops: CDR1 MNHNY, CDR2 SVGAGI (reference sequence). This CDR3 comprises 15 residues. Written as DNA, the CDR3 is TGTGCCAGCAGTTACGATAGTCAGGGGGCCTACGAGCAGTACTTC. This codes for CASSYDSQGAYEQYF.

The chain carries TRBV10-3 and TRBJ1-1, with 7 nucleotides matching TRBD1. V gave up 4 bases and J gave up 0 bases; unmatched junction bases: 5. From germline, CDR1 is ENHRY and CDR2 SYGVKD. The CDR3 runs to 15 residues. The CDR3 loop reads CAISARTGLNTEAFF. The CDR3 region has the DNA TGTGCCATCAGTGCTAGGACAGGCCTGAACACTGAAGCTTTCTTT.

The chain uses TRBV28 and TRBJ1-3; TRBD1 matches at 9 bases. The CDR3 sequence is 14 residues long. Germline V lookup: CDR1 MDHEN, CDR2 SYDVKM. Trimming cost V 4 bases and J 5 bases; bases outside gene matches: 3. Here the CDR3 reads CASSSGQGRNTIYF. CDR3 in DNA: TGTGCCAGCAGTTCGGGACAGGGTAGAAACACCATATATTTT.

The V call is TRBV29-1, the J call TRBJ2-7; unclear D gene. The germline CDR1 and CDR2 sequences are SQVTM and ANQGSEA. V shed 4 bases and J shed 0 bases, with 7 bases lying between them. The CDR3 has 12 amino acids. The CDR3 DNA follows: TGCAGCGTTGTCGCCAGCTCCTACGAGCAGTACTTC. As protein: CSVVASSYEQYF.

This chain connects TRBV4-1 to TRBJ1-2; D uncertain. Trimming took 1 base from V and 3 from J, leaving 12 bases between them. The CDR3 has 15 amino acids. The germline V gene has CDR1 MGHRA and CDR2 YSYEKL. The CDR3 DNA follows: TGCGCCAGCAGCCAAGGGGAGGGTATGGACTATGGCTACACCTTC. Its protein is CASSQGEGMDYGYTF.

V gene TRBV6-5 combines with J gene TRBJ2-3; 7 bases agree with TRBD1. The CDR3 contains 14 residues. Germline CDR1 reads MNHEY; CDR2 reads SVGAGI. J was trimmed by 3 bases and V by 0 bases; bases with no gene match: 0. The CDR3 protein is CASSYSTGTDTQYF. CDR3 nucleotides: TGTGCCAGCAGTTACTCGACAGGGACAGATACGCAGTATTTT.

The rearrangement uses TRBV5-1 and TRBJ2-3; TRBD2 aligns across 8 bases. CDR3 length: 15 amino acids. The germline V gene encodes CDR1 SGHRS and CDR2 YFSETQ. The V gene end was trimmed by 4 bases and the J gene end by 4 bases; junction bases not matched to a gene: 8. DNA for the CDR3: TGCGCCAGCAGCCCGGTGGGGACTAGTTCAGATACGCAGTATTTT. This gives the protein CASSPVGTSSDTQYF.

This chain uses TRBV7-2 with TRBJ2-7; a possible D gene is TRBD1 (6 bases). The CDR3 sequence is 15 residues long. Trimming removed 4 bases from V and 2 bases from J, with 15 bases in between. Germline CDR1 and CDR2: SGHTA and FQGNSA. CDR3 residues: CASSSTTGAAYEQYF. In DNA, the CDR3 is TGTGCCAGCAGCTCGACGACAGGTGCAGCCTACGAGCAGTACTTC.

A single count supports this clone. The V gene is TRBV4-3, the J gene TRBJ1-2; 7 nucleotides agree with TRBD1. V was clipped by 2 bases and J by 4 bases; unmatched bases: 7. Germline V CDR1 and CDR2: LGHNA, YSLEER. The CDR3 length is 15 residues. For the CDR3, the DNA is TGCGCCAGCAGCCAATCAACAGACAGGGTCTATGGCTACACCTTC. Protein product: CASSQSTDRVYGYTF.